The entry that follows covers one T cell receptor beta chain sequence. Its antigen is not yet known. Base qualities are not recorded, but no much larger clone differs from it by a single base. This entry comes from a study of CD8 T cells in Susac syndrome (dated by TCRdb to between 2018 and 2021). Broadly, across the study: Of the Susac syndrome patients who were sequenced, more than five had clinically active disease and roughly eight were in clinical remission. The study used repertoire sequencing to test whether antigen drove CD8+ T cell activation and differentiation in Susac syndrome. At blood withdrawal, Susac syndrome patients were either therapy-naive, taking corticosteroids (in some cases with IVIg as well), or taking IVIg alone.

General findings and caveats noted by the study authors: In the CD4+ T cell repertoire of Susac syndrome patients, clonal expansion was not detected. The TCR sequencing and HLA analysis was acknowledged to have included a relatively small number of individuals.

High-throughput TCR beta sequencing profiled peripheral blood CD8+ and CD4+ T cells from healthy donors, Susac syndrome patients and multiple sclerosis patients. The Susac syndrome patients fulfilled recently defined diagnostic criteria for definite or probable disease. Bulk CD8+ and CD4+ T cells were purified magnetically by negative isolation, whereas CD8+ TEMRA cells were enriched by FACS. Blood was collected in EDTA tubes and processed within 24 hours, with PBMCs isolated through density gradient centrifugation. PBMCs intended for TCR sequencing were cryopreserved in liquid nitrogen and thawed later in a water bath at 37 degrees C. Purity of sorted or isolated CD4+, CD8+ and CD8+ TEMRA cells was at least 90%. Trimming removed 2 bases from V and 0 bases from J; the gene matches leave 3 bases unexplained. Looking up the germline V gene (reference sequence) yields CDR1 SEHNR and CDR2 FQNEAQ. The CDR3 runs 15 amino acids, cysteine and phenylalanine included. Kept here is only the CDR3 DNA, which spans 45 bases and is read in frame from base 1.

RNA was extracted using the RNeasy kit, and roughly 0.5 to 1 ug of the RNA was reverse transcribed with random hexamers. The immunoSEQ multiplex PCR assay, covering 54 Vbeta and 13 Jbeta segments, was used to amplify TCR beta CDR3 regions. PCR amplification bias was corrected by using a synthetic template baseline for primer optimization and computational correction. The original pipeline was this. Only productive sequences were kept, with reads annotated to V, D and J genes according to IMGT and analyzed in immunoSEQ Analyzer. To calculate clonality, Shannon entropy was normalized by log2 of the number of productive unique sequences and then subtracted from one. For each patient and control, public and private clones were evaluated within the 100 most prevalent clones. Susac-specific clones were defined as absent from healthy and MS cohorts, around 970 published viral clones and other ImmuneACCESS disease sequences. The public reads were reanalyzed by TCRdb: fastp trimming at Q25, MiXCR alignment, in-frame beta chains only. Rows matching on CDR3 protein sequence are summarized as one entry with the most common DNA and genes. The V and J calls, along with clone size, are taken from TCRdb and not from the paper's own processing. Within this sample are about 150,000 distinct CDR3 sequences, with 95% to 96% of them counted one time only. The ten most abundant clones make up 0.12% of the sample.

The chain is made from TRBV7-9 and TRBJ1-2; 7 junctional bases match TRBD1. Material for sequencing was CD4+ T cells from PBMCs. The sequence was obtained from a human donor with Susac syndrome. This receptor has the CDR3 CASSLIGTANYGYTF. The DNA sequence is as follows: TGTGCCAGCAGCTTAATCGGGACAGCTAACTATGGCTACACCTTC.